These T cell receptor beta chains were read from a single sample in a study of blood T cell repertoires in COVID-19. The table came from immunoSEQ multiplex PCR; TCRdb's copy has only in-frame clones and leaves some out. Of 230,000 or so clones in the sample, 90% were seen once. Material for sequencing was peripheral blood. The receptors were gathered from a woman aged 55-70 years with COVID-19, enrolled during active disease. Both conserved end residues are part of each CDR3. A D gene is named only where the DNA matches it firmly. For some rows the clone size is stated as once, few or many, or as a class when expanded; others skip it.

-	TRBJ2-3	TRBV5-6	-	TGTGCCAGCAGCTTAACCAAAAAAACTAGCACAGATACGCAGTATTTT	CASSLTKKTSTDTQYF
-	TRBJ1-4	TRBV19	TRBD1	TGTGCCAGTACCGGGACAGGTTATGATGAAAAACTGTTTTTT	CASTGTGYDEKLFF
-	TRBJ2-4	TRBV7-6	TRBD1	TGTGCCAGCAGCTTAAGTCCTTGGGACAGGGGTAAAAACATTCAGTACTTC	CASSLSPWDRGKNIQYF
-	TRBJ1-1	TRBV7-9	TRBD1	TGTGCCAGCAGTTCATACAGGTCGGGACAGAAGAACACTGAAGCTTTCTTT	CASSSYRSGQKNTEAFF
-	TRBJ1-3	TRBV21-1	-	TGTGCCAGCAGCGAACCGGGACAGGGGGTTTCTGGAAACACCATATATTTT	CASSEPGQGVSGNTIYF
-	TRBJ2-5	TRBV6-2/TRBV6-3	-	TGTGCCAGCAGTTACCCTCCGGGACTGCCGCAAGAGACCCAGTACTTC	CASSYPPGLPQETQYF
-	TRBJ2-6	TRBV2	TRBD1	TGTGCCAGCCGGGGCCGGACAGGGGGGGCCAACGTCCTGACTTTC	CASRGRTGGANVLTF
-	TRBJ2-7	TRBV18	-	TGTGCCAGCTCCCCTTCGGCAGGGTTGGTCGGCGAGCAGTACTTC	CASSPSAGLVGEQYF
-	TRBJ1-2	TRBV6-5	-	TGTGCCAGCAGCCTCACGACAAACTTCTATGGCTACACCTTC	CASSLTTNFYGYTF
once	TRBJ2-3	TRBV11-2	TRBD2	TGTGCCAGCAGTGGGGCTAGCGGGGGCCCTAGCACAGATACGCAGTATTTT	CASSGASGGPSTDTQYF
-	TRBJ2-1	TRBV4-2	TRBD2	TGTGCCAGCCTCGGACTAGCCGACAATGAGCAGTTCTTC	CASLGLADNEQFF
once	TRBJ1-1	TRBV7-9	-	TGTGCCAGCAGCTTACCCCGGCGGGGCCCTGGGCTTTTGAGGACTGAAGCTTTCTTT	CASSLPRRGPGLLRTEAFF
-	TRBJ2-3	TRBV7-9	TRBD2	TGTGCCAGCAGCCCGAAACGTCTAGCGGGCACAGATACGCAGTATTTT	CASSPKRLAGTDTQYF
-	TRBJ1-2	TRBV4-1	TRBD1	TGCGCCAGCAGACCAGACAGGGGACGTTACTATGGCTACACCTTC	CASRPDRGRYYGYTF
-	TRBJ1-5	TRBV4-3	-	TGCGCCAGCAGCCTAAGAGGGAGAAATCAGCCCCAGCATTTT	CASSLRGRNQPQHF
-	TRBJ1-1	TRBV18	TRBD1	TGTGCCAGCTCACCGACAGGGGATGTGGGGGACACTGAAGCTTTCTTT	CASSPTGDVGDTEAFF
-	TRBJ1-5	TRBV19	-	TGTGCCAGTAGTATAGAGGCTCAGCCCCAGCATTTT	CASSIEAQPQHF